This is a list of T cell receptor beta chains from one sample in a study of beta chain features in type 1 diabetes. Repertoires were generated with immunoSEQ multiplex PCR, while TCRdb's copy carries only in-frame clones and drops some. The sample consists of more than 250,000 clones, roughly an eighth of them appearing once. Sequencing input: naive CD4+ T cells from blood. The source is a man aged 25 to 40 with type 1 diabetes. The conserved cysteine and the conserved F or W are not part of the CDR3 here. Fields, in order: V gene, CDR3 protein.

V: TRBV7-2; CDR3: ASGEGVYNEQF
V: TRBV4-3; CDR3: ASSRRSTDTQY
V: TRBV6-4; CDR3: ASSLTGYNEQF
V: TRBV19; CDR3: ASKDSGSTDTQY
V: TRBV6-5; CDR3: ASSLSGIGELF
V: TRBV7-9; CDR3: ASSLIHLAGTDTQY
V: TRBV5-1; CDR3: ASSIEGQGFYGYT
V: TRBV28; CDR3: ASSQGGTEAF
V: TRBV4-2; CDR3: ASSQETSGGLNTGELF
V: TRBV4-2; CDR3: ASSQVAGQGIASSGNTIY
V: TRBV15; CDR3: ATSRDGQIEYEQY
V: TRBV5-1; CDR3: ASSRPGLAGNFSYEQY
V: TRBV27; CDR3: ASSSQTGNLGYT
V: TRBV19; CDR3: ASSSQGTDTQY
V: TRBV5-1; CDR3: ASSSLYNEQF
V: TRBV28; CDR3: ATHPGFSFSGANVLT
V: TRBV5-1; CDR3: ASSLTAGANTGELF
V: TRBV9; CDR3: ASSVDGHEETQY
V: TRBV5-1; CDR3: ASSSGGRAETQY